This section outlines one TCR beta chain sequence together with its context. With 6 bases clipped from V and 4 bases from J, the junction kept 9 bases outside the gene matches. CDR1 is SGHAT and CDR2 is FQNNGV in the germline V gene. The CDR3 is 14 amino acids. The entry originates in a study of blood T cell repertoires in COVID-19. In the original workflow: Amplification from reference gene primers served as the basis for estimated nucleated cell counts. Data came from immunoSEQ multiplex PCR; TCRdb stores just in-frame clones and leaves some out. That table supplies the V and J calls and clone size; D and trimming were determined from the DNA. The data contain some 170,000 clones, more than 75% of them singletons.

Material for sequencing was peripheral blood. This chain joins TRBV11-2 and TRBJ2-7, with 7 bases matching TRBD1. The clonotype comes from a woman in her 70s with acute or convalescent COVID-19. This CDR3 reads CASRPGTVSYEQYF. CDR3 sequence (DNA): TGTGCCAGCAGACCCGGGACAGTCTCATACGAGCAGTACTTC.